This T cell receptor beta chain was recovered during a study of beta chain features in type 1 diabetes. Study-level background: Cell yields, gender and age were comparable in patients and healthy donors. Findings and caveats of the study: For Type 1 diabetes patients, all four CD4+ subsets carried TCRB CDR3s that were moderately but significantly shorter. An over-representation of cells with high TCR expression could result from cDNA sequencing.

CDR1 and CDR2 (germline): SNHLY, FYNNEI. This CDR3 contains 16 residues. Trimming took 7 bases from V and 1 from J, leaving 17 bases between them. This clone was seen more than once but under ten times. The antigen remains unidentified. cDNA synthesis used the whole RNA isolate, giving expressed TCRB sequences. Assay: immunoSEQ multiplex PCR; the TCRdb copy retains only in-frame clones and omits some. The table lists 300,000 to 400,000 clones, less than 10% of them singletons. This TCR came from a woman aged 18-30 years in good health. The sample comprised central memory CD4+ T cells from blood. The chain couples TRBV2 to TRBJ1-3; tentative D call: TRBD1 (5 bases). CDR3 nucleotides: TGTGCCAGCAATGGTCGGACAAGGGTTTCTGGAAACACCATATATTTT. Amino acids: CASNGRTRVSGNTIYF.